The 2 T cell receptor beta chains presented below share a single source sample, sequenced in a study of T cells in Graves' hyperthyroidism and ophthalmopathy. There were TCR beta CDR3 regions amplified from RNA transcripts. Primed by the HTBI set, a first-round RT-PCR was run on the TCR CDR3. One entry per CDR3 protein results from TCRdb running MiXCR on the multiplex PCR reads. The sample has about 640,000 distinct CDR3 sequences, 20% seen once. Sequenced: blood. These receptors were collected from a man aged 25 to 45 with Graves' ophthalmopathy.

This clonotype was observed a handful of times. The J gene is TRBJ2-7, the V gene TRBV19; 9 bases map to TRBD2. Germline-derived CDR1 and CDR2 are LNHDA and SQIVND (reference sequence). This CDR3 has 16 amino acids. The ends lost 0 bases at V and 5 bases at J; junction bases unmatched: 8. CDR3 in DNA: TGTGCCAGTAGTATAGATACTAGCGGGTTGCAAGACGAGCAGTACTTC. Its translation: CASSIDTSGLQDEQYF.

The chain joins TRBV4-1 to TRBJ2-6; D unresolved. Between the trimmed V and J ends, which lost 2 bases and 9 bases, there was a span of 8 bases. This CDR3 is 13 amino acids long. Germline CDR1 reads MGHRA; CDR2 reads YSYEKL. CDR3 coding DNA: TGCGCCAGCAGCCAAACAGATTACAACGTCCTGACTTTC. Encoded protein: CASSQTDYNVLTF.